A single sample is the source of the 15 T cell receptor beta chains below, sequenced in a study of T cells after yellow fever vaccination. A single record per CDR3 protein comes from TCRdb applying MiXCR to the 5' RACE reads. The table shows 70,000 or so distinct CDR3 sequences, with 5.5% to 7.5% occurring only once. Sequenced here: CD4+ T cells sorted from PBMCs, sampled approximately 15 days after the first yellow fever vaccination. These receptors were taken from a man younger than 35 who received the YFV17D yellow fever vaccine.

This clonotype came up many times. CDR3 sequence: CASSKDYSYNEQFF. The CDR3 DNA is TGCGCCAGCAGCAAGGACTACTCCTACAATGAGCAGTTCTTC. The chain is built from TRBV5-1 and TRBJ2-1, with a weak D call TRBD2 (6 bases). Deletions cut 4 bases from V and 0 bases from J, with 8 bases between. This CDR3 has 14 residues. Per germline, CDR1 SGHRS and CDR2 YFSETQ. Based on the CDR3 plus reference TRBV5-1 and TRBJ2-1, the full variable domain is KAGVTQTPRYLIKTRGQQVTLSCSPISGHRSVSWYQQTPGQGLQFLFEYFSETQRNKGNFPGRFSGRQFSNSRSEMNVSTLELGDSALYLCASSKDYSYNEQFFGPGTRLTVL.

The V gene is TRBV7-2, the J gene TRBJ1-1; TRBD1 is a possible D gene (5 bases). CDR1 and CDR2 from the germline V gene are SGHTA and FQGNSA. This CDR3 region has 15 residues. V gave up 3 bases and J gave up 0 bases, with 11 bases separating them. The CDR3 bases are TGTGCCAGCAGCTTCACAGGACTAATGAACACTGAAGCTTTCTTT. This gives the protein CASSFTGLMNTEAFF.

The table lists this clonotype with many counts. This chain joins TRBV7-3 and TRBJ2-3; 9 bases agree with TRBD2. This CDR3 has 15 amino acids. Germline V gives CDR1 SGHTA, CDR2 FQGTGA. The ends lost 5 bases at V and 6 bases at J; junction bases unmatched: 9. Written as DNA, the CDR3 is TGTGCCAGCAGCAAGAGCGAGCGGGGGGTGGATACGCAGTATTTT. This sequence encodes CASSKSERGVDTQYF.

This clonotype appeared many times. The chain has TRBV5-1 and TRBJ1-1, with D unclear. Trimming took off 4 bases at V and 1 base at J, with 14 bases between the two ends. Per germline, CDR1 SGHRS and CDR2 YFSETQ. This CDR3 contains 15 residues. DNA for the CDR3: TGCGCCAGCAGCAGCGACACCTCCGGGAACACTGAAGCTTTCTTT. Translating gives CASSSDTSGNTEAFF.

In its sample, this clonotype was seen many times. J is TRBJ1-3 and V is TRBV20-1; 11 bases are a match to TRBD1. V gave up 6 bases and J gave up 7 bases; unmatched junction bases: 5. In germline, CDR1 is DFQATT, CDR2 SNEGSKA (reference sequence). The CDR3 runs to 13 residues. CDR3 nucleotides: TGCAGTGCAAGCAGGACAGGGGGCAACACCATATATTTT. It specifies CSASRTGGNTIYF.

This clonotype appeared many times. The chain couples TRBV5-5 to TRBJ1-2; 8 positions match TRBD1. J gave up 6 bases and V 4 bases, and 5 bases lay outside the gene matches. There are 13 residues in the CDR3. Germline CDR1 and CDR2: SGHKS and YYEKEE (reference sequence). The CDR3, as DNA: TGTGCCAGCAGCCGGGACAGGTCCCATGGCTACACCTTC. This translates into CASSRDRSHGYTF.

This clonotype was seen many times. The chain couples TRBV20-1 to TRBJ1-2; possible D gene TRBD1, 5 bases. The CDR3 has 12 amino acids. Trimming took off 5 bases at V and 0 bases at J, with 7 bases between the two ends. Germline V gives CDR1 DFQATT, CDR2 SNEGSKA (reference sequence). The CDR3 is CSAETANYGYTF. CDR3 DNA: TGCAGTGCTGAGACAGCTAACTATGGCTACACCTTC.

This clonotype was seen at least ten times. The rearrangement links TRBV7-3 to TRBJ1-2; D ambiguous. V lost 5 bases to trimming and J lost 6 bases, with 13 bases between them. CDR1 is SGHTA, CDR2 FQGTGA, per germline. CDR3 length: 13 residues. In DNA, the CDR3 is TGTGCCAGCAGCCGCACCGGAGGGCATGGCTACACCTTC. Translation gives CASSRTGGHGYTF.

In this sample, this clonotype turned up many times. The gene calls are TRBV5-1 and TRBJ2-5; D uncertain. The CDR3 has 14 residues. V was shortened by 0 bases and J by 3 bases, with 9 bases between the two germline ends. Per the germline V gene, CDR1 is SGHRS and CDR2 is YFSETQ. The CDR3 reads CASSLGQSKETQYF. CDR3 in DNA: TGCGCCAGCAGCTTGGGCCAGTCAAAAGAGACCCAGTACTTC.

In this sample, this clonotype turned up many times. The chain recombines TRBV7-2 with TRBJ2-5; D uncertain. The CDR3 runs 14 residues. Trimming took off 1 base at V and 5 bases at J, with 11 bases between the two ends. CDR1 is SGHTA and CDR2 is FQGNSA in the germline V gene. The DNA of the CDR3 is TGTGCCAGCAGCTTAGGCTTGGACCGGGAGACCCAGTACTTC. As protein: CASSLGLDRETQYF.

This clonotype was seen at least ten times. The chain combines TRBV5-5 with TRBJ2-1; D is unclear. V was pared by 0 bases and J by 8 bases, with 6 bases between. The CDR3 is 12 residues long. The germline CDR1 and CDR2 sequences are SGHKS and YYEKEE (reference sequence). The CDR3 is CASSLAGYEQFF. In nucleotides, the CDR3 is TGTGCCAGCAGCTTGGCGGGTTATGAGCAGTTCTTC.

This clonotype was recorded at least ten times. The chain uses TRBV5-1 and TRBJ2-5, with TRBD2 matching over 10 bases. Germline trimming cut 7 bases from V and 4 bases from J; bases unmatched to any gene: 10. From germline, CDR1 is SGHRS and CDR2 YFSETQ. This CDR3 has 15 amino acids. CDR3 residues: CASANSGGLGETQYF. In DNA, the CDR3 is TGCGCCAGCGCTAATAGCGGGGGGTTGGGAGAGACCCAGTACTTC.

The chain links TRBV10-3 to TRBJ2-2; D is perhaps TRBD2 (5 bases). CDR3 size: 15 residues. CDR1 is ENHRY, CDR2 SYGVKD, per germline. V was clipped by 4 bases and J by 5 bases, with 14 bases between them. DNA for the CDR3: TGTGCCATCAGTGGTTCCCGGTCGGGGACCGGGGAGCTGTTTTTT. It translates to CAISGSRSGTGELFF.

This clonotype was seen at least ten times. The rearrangement uses TRBV5-1 and TRBJ2-2; D unclear. Trimming removed 4 bases from V and 6 bases from J, with 16 bases in between. Germline values: CDR1 SGHRS, CDR2 YFSETQ. CDR3 length: 15 amino acids. CDR3 region: CASSPTDAWAGELFF. The DNA for the CDR3 is TGCGCCAGCAGCCCGACGGACGCCTGGGCCGGGGAGCTGTTTTTT.

This clonotype occurred many times. The CDR3 coding sequence is TGTGCCAGCAGCCCAGGACAGACAGATACGCAGTATTTT. The encoded protein is CASSPGQTDTQYF. The chain couples TRBV7-2 to TRBJ2-3; TRBD1 might be the D (6 bases). V lost 5 bases and J lost 3, with 9 bases in between. Germline V gene sequence: CDR1 SGHTA, CDR2 FQGNSA. The CDR3 has 13 amino acids.